These 32 T cell receptor beta chains came from one sample sequenced in a study of T cells after yellow fever vaccination. TCRdb fed the 5' RACE reads into MiXCR, producing one record per CDR3 protein. Of 200,000 to 300,000 distinct CDR3 sequences listed, roughly 4% are singletons. This material consisted of PBMCs, taken 15 days after the yellow fever booster vaccination. These TCRs come from a young man who received the YFV17D yellow fever vaccine.

This clonotype was detected ten times or more. The chain uses TRBV29-1 and TRBJ2-1, with TRBD1 matching 7 bases. CDR1 is SQVTM and CDR2 is ANQGSEA in the germline V gene. CDR3 size: 15 residues. The trim removed 4 bases at V and 3 bases at J, leaving 9 bases unmatched. CDR3 sequence: CSVASGGIGYNEQFF. CDR3 sequence (DNA): TGCAGCGTTGCCTCAGGGGGTATCGGCTACAATGAGCAGTTCTTC.

This clonotype was counted at least ten times. The rearrangement uses TRBV29-1 and TRBJ1-2; 12 nucleotides line up with TRBD1. Per germline, CDR1 SQVTM and CDR2 ANQGSEA. J gave up 6 bases and V 4 bases, and 3 bases lay outside the gene matches. The CDR3 contains 13 residues. CDR3 residues: CSVAGQGADGYTF. CDR3 sequence (DNA): TGCAGCGTTGCGGGACAGGGGGCTGATGGCTACACCTTC.

This clonotype showed up many times. This rearrangement joins TRBV7-3 to TRBJ1-1; a weak D match, TRBD1 (5 bases). Trimming cost V 6 bases and J 4 bases, with 12 bases left between them. This CDR3 contains 13 residues. CDR1 is SGHTA and CDR2 is FQGTGA in the germline V gene. CDR3 DNA: TGTGCCAGCAGTACAGGTTGGGGCACTGAAGCTTTCTTT. This encodes CASSTGWGTEAFF.

The table lists this clonotype with many counts. This chain joins TRBV7-6 and TRBJ2-3, with 11 bases matching TRBD2. With 5 bases clipped from V and 2 bases from J, the junction kept 6 bases outside the gene matches. Germline CDR1 reads SGHVS; CDR2 reads FNYEAQ. The CDR3 is made up of 16 amino acids. CDR3 DNA sequence: TGTGCCAGCAGCGCGCTAGCGGGGGGTCCCACAGATACGCAGTATTTT. It specifies CASSALAGGPTDTQYF.

This clonotype was recorded at least ten times. The rearrangement uses TRBV18 and TRBJ2-1; tentatively, D is TRBD2 (5 bases). This CDR3 has 15 amino acids. V lost 3 bases, J lost 8 bases, and 17 bases lay in between. Germline V gives CDR1 KGHSH, CDR2 LQKENI. CDR3 loop: CASSPGERQYHEQFF. As DNA, the CDR3 is TGTGCCAGCTCACCTGGGGAGCGGCAATATCATGAGCAGTTCTTC.

Ten or more counts support this clonotype. The chain employs TRBV7-9 and TRBJ2-7; a weak D match, TRBD1 (5 bases). CDR1 and CDR2 from the germline V gene are SEHNR and FQNEAQ (reference sequence). Trimming took 4 bases from V and 3 from J, leaving 10 bases between them. The CDR3 runs 13 residues. In DNA, the CDR3 is TGTGCCAGCAGCTATACAACAGGCTACGAGCAGTACGTC. It translates to CASSYTTGYEQYV.

In this sample, this clonotype turned up many times. The chain combines TRBV24-1 with TRBJ2-3, with D unresolved. V lost 6 bases and J lost 0, with 15 bases in between. The CDR3 runs 16 residues. CDR1 is KGHDR, CDR2 SFDVKD, per germline. The CDR3, as DNA: TGTGCCACCAGTCGCTCCCTCGGACGAAGCACAGATACGCAGTATTTT. It yields the protein CATSRSLGRSTDTQYF.

This clonotype has ten or more counts. This sequence joins TRBV7-9 and TRBJ2-1, with TRBD1 matching over 8 bases. Germline V gene data show CDR1 as SEHNR and CDR2 as FQNEAQ (reference sequence). This CDR3 comprises 16 residues. The J segment lost 0 bases and the V segment lost 2 bases, leaving 3 bases of the junction unmatched. Here the CDR3 DNA reads TGTGCCAGCAGCTTACCGGACAGGGACTCCTACAATGAGCAGTTCTTC. It is translated as CASSLPDRDSYNEQFF.

This clonotype was found a few times. The chain combines TRBV20-1 with TRBJ1-3, with 9 bases matching TRBD1. The junction had 13 bases not matched to a gene; V was cut back by 3 bases and J by 4 bases. The CDR3 has 17 residues. Per the germline V gene, CDR1 is DFQATT and CDR2 is SNEGSKA (reference sequence). DNA of the CDR3: TGCAGTGCTAGGGGTGGGACAGGGACGATCCTCGGAAACACCATATATTTT. The encoded protein is CSARGGTGTILGNTIYF.

The sample holds many counts of this clonotype. The chain links TRBV5-1 to TRBJ2-3; no clear D gene. This CDR3 has 14 amino acids. V dropped 3 bases and J dropped 1 base, with 9 bases sitting between them. Germline loops: CDR1 SGHRS, CDR2 YFSETQ. The CDR3 loop is CASSSVGGTDTQYF. For the CDR3, the DNA is TGCGCCAGCAGCTCGGTTGGGGGCACAGATACGCAGTATTTT. The full variable domain, rest sourced from reference TRBV5-1 and TRBJ2-3, is KAGVTQTPRYLIKTRGQQVTLSCSPISGHRSVSWYQQTPGQGLQFLFEYFSETQRNKGNFPGRFSGRQFSNSRSEMNVSTLELGDSALYLCASSSVGGTDTQYFGPGTRLTVL.

This clonotype was observed at least ten times. The rearrangement links TRBV6-2 or TRBV6-3 to TRBJ2-5; 7 bases map to TRBD2. This CDR3 spans 15 amino acids. The germline gives CDR1 MNHEY, CDR2 SVGEGT. Losses at the gene ends were 7 bases for V and 4 bases for J; bases not matched to a gene: 12. The CDR3 reads CASTDGGAGLETQYF. CDR3 sequence (DNA): TGTGCCAGCACCGACGGGGGAGCGGGGTTAGAGACCCAGTACTTC.

Ten or more counts support this clonotype. This chain links TRBV5-1 with TRBJ1-3, with D unresolved. The ends were cut back, 1 base at V and 3 bases at J, with 8 bases in the middle. Germline V gene sequence: CDR1 SGHRS, CDR2 YFSETQ. The CDR3 totals 14 residues. CDR3 nucleotide sequence: TGCGCCAGCAGCTTGCCGGAAGGTGGAAACACCATATATTTT. As protein: CASSLPEGGNTIYF.

The J gene is TRBJ2-1, the V gene TRBV19; D perhaps matches TRBD1 (6 bases). V lost 3 bases, J lost 3 bases, and 9 bases lay in between. The germline gives CDR1 LNHDA, CDR2 SQIVND (reference sequence). The CDR3 has 14 amino acids. CDR3 sequence: CASSMGDNYNEQFF. CDR3 sequence (DNA): TGTGCCAGTAGTATGGGGGACAACTACAATGAGCAGTTCTTC.

This clonotype was found many times. The rearrangement joins TRBV5-3 to TRBJ1-4, with D unresolved. TRBV5-3 is recorded as an ORF, its role being uncertain. This CDR3 is 17 amino acids long. V was shortened by 4 bases and J by 0 bases, with 16 bases between the two germline ends. CDR3 loop: CARSPRLPRPTNEKLFF. CDR3 DNA: TGTGCCAGAAGCCCCCGGCTGCCGCGACCAACTAATGAAAAACTGTTTTTT.

There are many counts of this clonotype. V and J are TRBV29-1 and TRBJ1-2; D not resolved. V lost 5 bases, J lost 4 bases, and 20 bases lay in between. The germline CDR1 and CDR2 sequences are SQVTM and ANQGSEA. The CDR3 loop spans 15 amino acids. The CDR3 DNA follows: TGCAGCGTTAATAGCGGGCCCCATCTCTTCTATGGCTACACCTTC. Translation gives CSVNSGPHLFYGYTF.

There are many counts of this clonotype. The rearrangement uses TRBV29-1 and TRBJ1-2; 7 bases line up with TRBD1. The CDR3 contains 14 residues. With V trimmed by 7 bases and J by 4 bases, 12 bases remained unmatched. CDR1 is SQVTM and CDR2 is ANQGSEA in the germline V gene. CDR3: CSAQRDRALYGYTF. As DNA, the CDR3 is TGCAGCGCCCAGAGGGACAGAGCTCTCTATGGCTACACCTTC.

The chain recombines TRBV5-1 with TRBJ1-2; D ambiguous. Germline V lookup: CDR1 SGHRS, CDR2 YFSETQ. The CDR3 contains 13 residues. V lost 4 bases to trimming and J lost 7 bases, with 14 bases between them. The CDR3, as DNA: TGCGCCAGCAGCCTTATGCCCGTGGGTGGCTACACCTTC. Translated: CASSLMPVGGYTF.

This clonotype has at least ten counts. The chain is built from TRBV5-4 and TRBJ2-3; 7 bases are a match to TRBD2. V was pared by 3 bases and J by 5 bases, with 3 bases of the junction left unmatched. The CDR3 totals 13 residues. In germline, CDR1 is SGHNT, CDR2 YYREEE (reference sequence). The CDR3 loop is CASSSSGVDTQYF. The CDR3, as DNA: TGTGCCAGCAGCTCCAGCGGGGTAGATACGCAGTATTTT.

In its sample, this clonotype was seen many times. The chain has TRBV12-3 or TRBV12-4 and TRBJ1-4; no clear D. Between the trimmed V and J ends, which lost 2 bases and 3 bases, there was a span of 10 bases. The CDR3 contains 15 residues. This CDR3 reads CASSLTADSNEKLFF. DNA for the CDR3: TGTGCCAGCAGTTTAACGGCGGATTCTAATGAAAAACTGTTTTTT.

In this sample, this clonotype turned up many times. The chain recombines TRBV5-1 with TRBJ1-4; possibly TRBD1 for D (6 bases). There are 15 residues in the CDR3. Germline assignment: CDR1 SGHRS and CDR2 YFSETQ. Trimming removed 4 bases at V and 3 bases at J, with 13 bases between. DNA for the CDR3: TGCGCCAGCAGCCAAATACAGGGTTCTAATGAAAAACTGTTTTTT. This sequence encodes CASSQIQGSNEKLFF.

This clonotype has a count of ten or more. This sequence joins TRBV5-1 and TRBJ2-3; 8 bases are a match to TRBD2. From germline, CDR1 is SGHRS and CDR2 YFSETQ. Unmatched junction bases numbered 3, after V lost 0 bases and J lost 0 bases. This CDR3 spans 16 amino acids. The DNA for the CDR3 is TGCGCCAGCAGCTTGGATAGCGGGGCGAGCACAGATACGCAGTATTTT. It codes for CASSLDSGASTDTQYF.

This clonotype was seen many times. V and J are TRBV7-2 and TRBJ2-5; the D is unclear. V dropped 5 bases and J dropped 2 bases, with 18 bases sitting between them. This CDR3 is 16 amino acids long. CDR1 is SGHTA, CDR2 FQGNSA, per germline. CDR3 nucleotides: TGTGCCAGCAGCCCTAACGTGGTCTGGCTACAAGAGACCCAGTACTTC. This translates into CASSPNVVWLQETQYF.

This clonotype was recorded many times. The chain recombines TRBV20-1 with TRBJ2-1; D is uncertain. This CDR3 has 14 residues. Between the trimmed V and J ends, which lost 6 bases and 9 bases, there was a span of 21 bases. Germline lookup yields CDR1 DFQATT and CDR2 SNEGSKA (reference sequence). Here the CDR3 reads CSAPYPVVFGEQFF. CDR3 bases: TGCAGTGCCCCGTACCCGGTGGTGTTCGGTGAGCAGTTCTTC.

This clonotype showed up many times. This chain joins TRBV2 and TRBJ2-3; no definite D call. This CDR3 region has 11 residues. V lost 6 bases and J lost 4, with 5 bases in between. CDR1 is SNHLY, CDR2 FYNNEI, per germline. The CDR3 reads CASSYADTQYF. The DNA for the CDR3 is TGTGCCAGCAGCTACGCAGATACGCAGTATTTT.

This chain links TRBV30 with TRBJ1-2; 8 nucleotides align to TRBD1. V trimming: 3 bases; J trimming: 0 bases; junction bases outside the gene matches: 3. From germline, CDR1 is GTSNPN and CDR2 SVGIG (reference sequence). The CDR3 totals 14 residues. CDR3 residues: CAWRTGAANYGYTF. The CDR3 DNA reads TGTGCCTGGAGGACAGGGGCAGCTAACTATGGCTACACCTTC.

This clonotype was seen at least ten times. The CDR3 here is CASSPDPTGEQYV. The CDR3 coding sequence is TGTGCCAGCTCACCCGACCCAACCGGGGAGCAGTACGTC. The chain joins TRBV18 to TRBJ2-7; unclear D gene. The CDR3 contains 13 residues. Germline CDR1 reads KGHSH; CDR2 reads LQKENI. Trimming left V 3 bases short and J 7 bases short, with 13 bases between.

This clonotype was picked up many times. The gene calls are TRBV18 and TRBJ1-1, with no clear D. CDR3 size: 13 residues. V dropped 4 bases and J dropped 1 base, with 7 bases sitting between them. Looked up from germline, CDR1 is KGHSH and CDR2 is LQKENI. The CDR3 DNA is TGTGCCAGCTCACGCGAACAGAACACTGAAGCTTTCTTT. It codes for CASSREQNTEAFF.

This clonotype was found many times. The chain is built from TRBV7-9 and TRBJ1-1; weak D call: TRBD1 (5 bases). Germline loops: CDR1 SEHNR, CDR2 FQNEAQ (reference sequence). This CDR3 is built from 14 residues. Trimming took 2 bases from V and 5 from J, leaving 12 bases between them. The CDR3 DNA follows: TGTGCCAGCAGCTTAACCCAGGGACGTACTGAAGCTTTCTTT. Protein: CASSLTQGRTEAFF.

The J gene is TRBJ2-1, the V gene TRBV5-4; 9 bases align to TRBD1. V lost 4 bases and J lost 3; bases outside the gene matches: 5. This CDR3 region has 15 residues. Germline loops: CDR1 SGHNT, CDR2 YYREEE (reference sequence). The CDR3 DNA reads TGTGCCAGCAGCGCCGGGACAGGGTTCTACAATGAGCAGTTCTTC. Translated: CASSAGTGFYNEQFF.

This clonotype has at least ten counts. The chain combines TRBV12-3 or TRBV12-4 with TRBJ2-3; 9 nucleotides agree with TRBD2. The J segment lost 7 bases and the V segment lost 3 bases, leaving 5 bases of the junction unmatched. The CDR3 runs to 14 residues. The CDR3 nucleotides read TGTGCCAGCAGTTTGGGCGGGGGGGCTCATACGCAGTATTTT. Translated: CASSLGGGAHTQYF.

This clonotype was recorded at least ten times. The rearrangement uses TRBV7-6 and TRBJ1-1, with unresolved D. CDR1 SGHVS and CDR2 FNYEAQ come from the germline V gene. The V and J ends lost 5 bases and 9 bases respectively, with 19 bases between them. The length of the CDR3 is 14 residues. The CDR3 DNA reads TGTGCCAGCAGCCCCGAGGGCACGTTAGTTAAAGCTTTCTTT. Translation: CASSPEGTLVKAFF.

This clonotype was seen repeatedly, ten times or more. This rearrangement joins TRBV12-3 or TRBV12-4 to TRBJ1-2, with 7 bases lining up with TRBD1. V was pared by 6 bases and J by 5 bases, with 12 bases of the junction left unmatched. The CDR3 runs 15 residues. In DNA, the CDR3 is TGTGCCAGCAGGGCATACAGGGGAGAGGAATATGGCTACACCTTC. Translating gives CASRAYRGEEYGYTF.